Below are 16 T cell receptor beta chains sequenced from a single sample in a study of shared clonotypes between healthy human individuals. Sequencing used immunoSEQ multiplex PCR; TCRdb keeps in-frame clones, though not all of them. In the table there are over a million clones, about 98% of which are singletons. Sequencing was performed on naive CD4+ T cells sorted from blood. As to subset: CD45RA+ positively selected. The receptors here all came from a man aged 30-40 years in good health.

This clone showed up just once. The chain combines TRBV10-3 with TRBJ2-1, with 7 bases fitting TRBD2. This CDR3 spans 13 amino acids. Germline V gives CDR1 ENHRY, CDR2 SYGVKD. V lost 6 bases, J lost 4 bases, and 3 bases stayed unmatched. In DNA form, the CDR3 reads TGTGCCATCAGGGCTAGCGGATACAATGAGCAGTTCTTC. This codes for CAIRASGYNEQFF.

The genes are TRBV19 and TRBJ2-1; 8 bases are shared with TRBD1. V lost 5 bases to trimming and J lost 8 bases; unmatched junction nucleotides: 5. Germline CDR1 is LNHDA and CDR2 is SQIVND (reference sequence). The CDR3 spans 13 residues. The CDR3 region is CASSRDRTDEQFF. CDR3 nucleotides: TGTGCCAGTAGTCGGGACAGGACAGATGAGCAGTTCTTC.

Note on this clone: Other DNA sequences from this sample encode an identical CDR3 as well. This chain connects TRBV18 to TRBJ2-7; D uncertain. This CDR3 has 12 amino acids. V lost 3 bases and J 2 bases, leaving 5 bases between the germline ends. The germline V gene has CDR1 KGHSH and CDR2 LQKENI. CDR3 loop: CASSPSTYEQYF. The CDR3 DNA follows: TGTGCCAGCTCACCGTCTACCTACGAGCAGTACTTC.

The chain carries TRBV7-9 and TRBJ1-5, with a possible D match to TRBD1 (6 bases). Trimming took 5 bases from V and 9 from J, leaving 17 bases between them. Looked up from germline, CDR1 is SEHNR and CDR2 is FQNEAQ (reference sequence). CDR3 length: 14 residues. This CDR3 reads CASSTRDTLSPQHF. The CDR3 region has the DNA TGTGCCAGCAGCACCCGGGACACCTTATCGCCCCAGCATTTT.

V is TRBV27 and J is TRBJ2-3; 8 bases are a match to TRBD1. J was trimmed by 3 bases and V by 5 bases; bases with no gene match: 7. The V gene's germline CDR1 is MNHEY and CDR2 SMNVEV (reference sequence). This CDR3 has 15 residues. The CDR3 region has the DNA TGTGCCAGCAGTGCCAGACAGGGGACGACAGATACGCAGTATTTT. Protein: CASSARQGTTDTQYF.

CDR3 in DNA: TGTGCCAGCAGTGATGACAGGGGGCGCCCGGAGACCCAGTACTTC. Translation: CASSDDRGRPETQYF. The chain carries TRBV25-1 and TRBJ2-5; 10 bases are a match to TRBD1. Losses at the gene ends were 3 bases for V and 5 bases for J; bases not matched to a gene: 6. This CDR3 is built from 15 residues. Germline CDR1 is MGHDK and CDR2 is SYGVNS.

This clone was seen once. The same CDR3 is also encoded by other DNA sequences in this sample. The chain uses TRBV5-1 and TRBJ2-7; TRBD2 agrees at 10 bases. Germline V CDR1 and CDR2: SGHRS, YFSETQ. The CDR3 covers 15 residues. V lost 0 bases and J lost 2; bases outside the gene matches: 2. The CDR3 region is CASSLVAGGTYEQYF. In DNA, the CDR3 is TGCGCCAGCAGCTTGGTAGCGGGAGGTACCTACGAGCAGTACTTC.

CDR3 loop: CASSFAGRNTEAFF. The CDR3 bases are TGCGCCAGCAGCTTTGCGGGAAGAAACACTGAAGCTTTCTTT. The chain combines TRBV5-1 with TRBJ1-1; D uncertain. Germline CDR1 and CDR2: SGHRS and YFSETQ. The CDR3 covers 14 residues. V was trimmed by 2 bases and J by 2 bases, leaving 10 bases between them.

This CDR3 is CASSIEDMNTEAFF. The CDR3 coding sequence is TGTGCCAGTAGTATCGAGGACATGAACACTGAAGCTTTCTTT. This sequence joins TRBV19 and TRBJ1-1; D possibly corresponds to TRBD1 (5 bases). Trimming cost V 3 bases and J 0 bases, with 8 bases left between them. CDR1 is LNHDA and CDR2 is SQIVND in the germline V gene (reference sequence). This CDR3 has 14 amino acids.

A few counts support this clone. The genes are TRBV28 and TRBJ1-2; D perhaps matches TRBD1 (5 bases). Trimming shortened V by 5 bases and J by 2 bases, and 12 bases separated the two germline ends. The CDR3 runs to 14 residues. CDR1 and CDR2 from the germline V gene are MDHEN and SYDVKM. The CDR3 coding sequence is TGTGCCAGCAGTCAAAGGGGCCTAAACTATGGCTACACCTTC. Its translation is CASSQRGLNYGYTF.

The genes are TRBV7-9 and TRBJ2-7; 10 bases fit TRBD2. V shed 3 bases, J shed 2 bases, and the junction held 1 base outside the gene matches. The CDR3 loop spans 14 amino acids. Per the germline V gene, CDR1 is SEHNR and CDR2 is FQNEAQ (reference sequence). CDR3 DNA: TGTGCCAGCAGCTTCGGACTAGCGGCCTACGAGCAGTACTTC. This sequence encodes CASSFGLAAYEQYF.

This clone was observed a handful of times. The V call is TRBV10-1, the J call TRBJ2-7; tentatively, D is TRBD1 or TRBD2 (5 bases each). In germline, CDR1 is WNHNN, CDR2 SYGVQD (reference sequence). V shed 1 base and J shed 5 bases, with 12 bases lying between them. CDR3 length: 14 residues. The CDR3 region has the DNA TGCGCCAGCAGTGAGTGGACGGGGCATCACGAGCAGTACTTC. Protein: CASSEWTGHHEQYF.

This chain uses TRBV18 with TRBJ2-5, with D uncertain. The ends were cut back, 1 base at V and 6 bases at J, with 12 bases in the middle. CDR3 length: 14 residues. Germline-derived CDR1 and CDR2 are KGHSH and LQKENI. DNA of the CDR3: TGTGCCAGCTCACCACGGCAGGCCGATCAGACCCAGTACTTC. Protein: CASSPRQADQTQYF.

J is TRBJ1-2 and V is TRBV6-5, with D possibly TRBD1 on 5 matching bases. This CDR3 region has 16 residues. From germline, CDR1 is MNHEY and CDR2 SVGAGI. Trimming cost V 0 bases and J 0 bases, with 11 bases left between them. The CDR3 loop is CASSYSGGSANYGYTF. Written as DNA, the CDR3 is TGTGCCAGCAGTTACTCCGGGGGAAGTGCTAACTATGGCTACACCTTC.

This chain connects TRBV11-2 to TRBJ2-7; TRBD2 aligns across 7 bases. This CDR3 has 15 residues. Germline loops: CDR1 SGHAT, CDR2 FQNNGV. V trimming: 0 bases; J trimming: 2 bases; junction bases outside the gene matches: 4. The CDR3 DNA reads TGTGCCAGCAGCTTAGAGTTCGGGGGGACCTACGAGCAGTACTTC. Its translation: CASSLEFGGTYEQYF.

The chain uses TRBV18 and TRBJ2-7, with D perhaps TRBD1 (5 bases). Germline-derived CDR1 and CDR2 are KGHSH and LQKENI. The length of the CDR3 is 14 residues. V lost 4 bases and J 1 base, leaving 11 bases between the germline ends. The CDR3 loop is CASSRSTESYEQYF. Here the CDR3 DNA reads TGTGCCAGCTCACGATCGACAGAGTCCTACGAGCAGTACTTC.